This TCR beta chain was recorded in a study of tumor-infiltrating lymphocytes in primary liver carcinoma. Study results and caveats: The overlap of tumor-adjacent and tumor-blood pairs was smaller than that of tumor region pairs.

This CDR3 has 15 amino acids. Germline V gene sequence: CDR1 SGHNT, CDR2 YENEEA. With V trimmed by 0 bases and J by 15 bases, 11 bases remained unmatched. Comment on this clonotype: Its antigen remains unidentified.

With approximately 500 ng total RNA as template and a constant-region primer, TCR beta cDNA was made. Nested multiplex PCR, run for three rounds with slightly modified ARM-PCR, yielded TCR beta libraries. TRBV1-TRBV30 forward and Cbeta reverse primers drove the first two roughly 10-cycle rounds. TCRdb called the multiplex PCR reads again in MiXCR, with one record for every CDR3 protein. The profile shows 150,000 to 200,000 distinct CDR3 sequences, around 60% of them singletons. Unsorted whole blood yielded the blood RNA, and germline DNA was also extracted. The material sequenced was peripheral blood. This receptor was identified in a woman aged 60-70 years with primary liver carcinoma and hepatitis B virus infection. V usage is TRBV11-3 and J usage is TRBJ2-1; 10 nucleotides agree with TRBD1. The CDR3, as DNA: TGTGCCAGCAGCTTAGATGGGGACAGGGGAGATGAACTGTTCTTC. Protein: CASSLDGDRGDELFF.